One sample yielded the 2 T cell receptor beta chains listed below, sequenced in a study of blood T cell repertoires in COVID-19. Assay used: immunoSEQ multiplex PCR; TCRdb lists only in-frame clones, some missing. Seen here are more than 95,000 clones, 75% to 90% observed once, and the top ten hold 26%. Input material: peripheral blood. The receptors derive from a man aged 55 to 70 with acute or convalescent COVID-19.

J is TRBJ2-7 and V is TRBV28; 11 bases fit TRBD1. Germline lookup yields CDR1 MDHEN and CDR2 SYDVKM. CDR3 length: 13 amino acids. J gave up 6 bases and V 6 bases, and 4 bases lay outside the gene matches. The DNA for the CDR3 is TGTGCCAGCAGCGGACAGGGGGCCGGCGAGCAGTACTTC. It is translated as CASSGQGAGEQYF.

This sequence joins TRBV24-1 and TRBJ1-2; perhaps TRBD1 as D (5 bases). Per germline, CDR1 KGHDR and CDR2 SFDVKD. Between the trimmed V and J ends, which lost 3 bases and 1 base, there was a span of 8 bases. This CDR3 has 14 residues. The CDR3 here is CATSDPTVNYGYTF. In DNA form, the CDR3 reads TGTGCCACCAGTGATCCGACAGTTAACTATGGCTACACCTTC.